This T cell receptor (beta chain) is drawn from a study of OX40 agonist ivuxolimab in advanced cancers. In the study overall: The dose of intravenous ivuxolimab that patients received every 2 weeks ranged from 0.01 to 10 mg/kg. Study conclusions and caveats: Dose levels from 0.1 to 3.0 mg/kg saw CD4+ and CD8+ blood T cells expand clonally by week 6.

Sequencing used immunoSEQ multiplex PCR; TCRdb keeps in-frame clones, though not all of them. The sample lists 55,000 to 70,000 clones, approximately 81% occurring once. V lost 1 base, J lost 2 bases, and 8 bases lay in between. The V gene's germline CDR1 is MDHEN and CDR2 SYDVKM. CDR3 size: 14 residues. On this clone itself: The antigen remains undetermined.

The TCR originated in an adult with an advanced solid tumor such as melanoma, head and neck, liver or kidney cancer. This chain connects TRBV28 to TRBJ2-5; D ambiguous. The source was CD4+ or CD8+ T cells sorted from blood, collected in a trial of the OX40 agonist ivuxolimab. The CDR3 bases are TGTGCCAGCAGTTTATTATGGGGACAAGAGACCCAGTACTTC. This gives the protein CASSLLWGQETQYF.